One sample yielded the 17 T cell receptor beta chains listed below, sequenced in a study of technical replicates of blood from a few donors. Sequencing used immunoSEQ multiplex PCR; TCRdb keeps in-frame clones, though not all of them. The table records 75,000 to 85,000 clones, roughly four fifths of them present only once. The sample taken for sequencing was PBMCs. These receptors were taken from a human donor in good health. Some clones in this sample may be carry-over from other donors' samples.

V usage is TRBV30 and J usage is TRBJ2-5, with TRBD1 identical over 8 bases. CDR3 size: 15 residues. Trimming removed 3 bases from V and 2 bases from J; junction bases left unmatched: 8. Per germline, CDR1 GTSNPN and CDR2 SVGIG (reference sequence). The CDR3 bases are TGTGCCTGGAGCTCCGGGACAGGACGTCAAGAGACCCAGTACTTC. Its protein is CAWSSGTGRQETQYF. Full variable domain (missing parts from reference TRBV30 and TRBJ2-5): SQTIHQWPATLVQPVGSPLSLECTVEGTSNPNLYWYRQAAGRGLQLLFYSVGIGQISSEVPQNLSASRPQDRQFILSSKKLLLSDSGFYLCAWSSGTGRQETQYFGPGTRLLVL.

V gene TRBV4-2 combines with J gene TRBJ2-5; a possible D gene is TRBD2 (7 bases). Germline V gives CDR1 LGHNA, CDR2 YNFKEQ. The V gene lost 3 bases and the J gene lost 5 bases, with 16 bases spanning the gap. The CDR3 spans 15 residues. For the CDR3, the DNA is TGTGCCAGCAGCCACTCAAGGGGGGGGTCGGAGACCCAGTACTTC. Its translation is CASSHSRGGSETQYF.

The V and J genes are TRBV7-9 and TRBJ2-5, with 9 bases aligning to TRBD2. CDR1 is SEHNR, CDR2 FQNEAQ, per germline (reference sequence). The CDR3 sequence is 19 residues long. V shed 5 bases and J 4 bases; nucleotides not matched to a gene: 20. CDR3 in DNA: TGTGCCAGCAGCCCCGTATATCTGGCGGGAGGGCCGCTTTCAGAGACCCAGTACTTC. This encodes CASSPVYLAGGPLSETQYF.

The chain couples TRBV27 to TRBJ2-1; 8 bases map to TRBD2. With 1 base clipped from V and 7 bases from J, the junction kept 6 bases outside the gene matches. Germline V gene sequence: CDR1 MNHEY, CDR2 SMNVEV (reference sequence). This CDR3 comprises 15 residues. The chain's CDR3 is CASSLYAGGGNEQFF. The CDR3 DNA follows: TGTGCCAGCAGTTTATATGCCGGGGGGGGGAATGAGCAGTTCTTC.

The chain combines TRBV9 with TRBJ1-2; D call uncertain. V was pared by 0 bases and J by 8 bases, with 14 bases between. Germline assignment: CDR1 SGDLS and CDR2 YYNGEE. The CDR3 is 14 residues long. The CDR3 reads CASSVALARQGYTF. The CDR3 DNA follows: TGTGCCAGCAGCGTAGCTCTTGCGAGGCAGGGCTACACCTTC.

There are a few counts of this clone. As DNA, the CDR3 is TGTGCCAGCAGCTTAACAGGGGGAGAGGACACTGAAGCTTTCTTT. Protein sequence: CASSLTGGEDTEAFF. This rearrangement joins TRBV7-9 to TRBJ1-1; 8 bases are shared with TRBD1. V lost 2 bases and J lost 3; bases outside the gene matches: 5. CDR1 and CDR2 from the germline V gene are SEHNR and FQNEAQ (reference sequence). This CDR3 contains 15 residues.

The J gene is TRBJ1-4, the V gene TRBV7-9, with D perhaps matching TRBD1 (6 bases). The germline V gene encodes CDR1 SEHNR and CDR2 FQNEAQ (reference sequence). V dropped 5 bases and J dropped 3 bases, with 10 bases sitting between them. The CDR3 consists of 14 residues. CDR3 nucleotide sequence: TGTGCCAGCAGCGTACAGGGTTCTAATGAAAAACTGTTTTTT. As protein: CASSVQGSNEKLFF.

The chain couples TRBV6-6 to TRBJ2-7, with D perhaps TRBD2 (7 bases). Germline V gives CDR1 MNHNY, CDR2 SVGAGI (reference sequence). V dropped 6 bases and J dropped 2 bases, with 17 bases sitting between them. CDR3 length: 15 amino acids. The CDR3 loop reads CASRPEGGYPYEQYF. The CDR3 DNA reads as TGTGCCAGCAGACCCGAGGGGGGGTACCCCTACGAGCAGTACTTC.

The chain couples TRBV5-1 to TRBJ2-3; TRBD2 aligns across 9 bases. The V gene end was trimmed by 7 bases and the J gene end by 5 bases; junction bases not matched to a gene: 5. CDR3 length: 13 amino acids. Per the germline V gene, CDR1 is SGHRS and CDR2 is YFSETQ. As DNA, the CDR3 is TGCGCCAGCGAGCGGGGGGCGGGAGATACGCAGTATTTT. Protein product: CASERGAGDTQYF.

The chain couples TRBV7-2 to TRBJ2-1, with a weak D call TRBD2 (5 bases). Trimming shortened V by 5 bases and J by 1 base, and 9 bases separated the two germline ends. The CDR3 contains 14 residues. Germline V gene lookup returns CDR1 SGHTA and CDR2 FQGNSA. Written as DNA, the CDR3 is TGTGCCAGCAGCCAAGCGGTTTCCTACAATGAGCAGTTCTTC. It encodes CASSQAVSYNEQFF. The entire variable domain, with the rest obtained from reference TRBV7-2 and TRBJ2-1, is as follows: GAGVSQSPSNKVTEKGKDVELRCDPISGHTALYWYRQSLGQGLEFLIYFQGNSAPDKSGLPSDRFSAERTGGSVSTLTIQRTQQEDSAVYLCASSQAVSYNEQFFGPGTRLTVL.

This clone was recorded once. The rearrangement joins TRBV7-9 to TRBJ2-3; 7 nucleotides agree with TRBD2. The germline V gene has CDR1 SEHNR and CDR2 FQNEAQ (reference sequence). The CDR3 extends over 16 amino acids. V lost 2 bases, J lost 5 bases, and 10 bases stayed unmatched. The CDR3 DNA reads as TGTGCCAGCAGCTTAATTGGTGGGAGGGCCGTAGATACGCAGTATTTT. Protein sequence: CASSLIGGRAVDTQYF.

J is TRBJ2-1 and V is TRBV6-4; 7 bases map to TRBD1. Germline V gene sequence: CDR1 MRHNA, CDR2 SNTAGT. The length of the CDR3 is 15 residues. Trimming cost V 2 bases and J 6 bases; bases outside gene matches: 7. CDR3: CASSDEYRGVNEQFF. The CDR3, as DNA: TGTGCCAGCAGTGACGAGTACAGGGGAGTCAATGAGCAGTTCTTC.

CDR3 loop: CASSSDGGSNQPQHF. The CDR3 coding sequence is TGTGCCAGCAGTTCGGACGGGGGTAGCAATCAGCCCCAGCATTTT. The gene calls are TRBV6-5 and TRBJ1-5, with TRBD1 as a possible D gene (5 bases). Trimming left V 4 bases short and J 0 bases short, with 10 bases between. This CDR3 comprises 15 residues. Looked up from germline, CDR1 is MNHEY and CDR2 is SVGAGI.

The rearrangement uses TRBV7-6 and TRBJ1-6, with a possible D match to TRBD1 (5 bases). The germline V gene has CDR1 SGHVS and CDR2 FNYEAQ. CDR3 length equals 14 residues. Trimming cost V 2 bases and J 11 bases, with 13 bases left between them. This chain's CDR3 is CASSLRQGGTPLHF. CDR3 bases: TGTGCCAGCAGCTTAAGGCAGGGTGGGACACCCCTCCACTTT.

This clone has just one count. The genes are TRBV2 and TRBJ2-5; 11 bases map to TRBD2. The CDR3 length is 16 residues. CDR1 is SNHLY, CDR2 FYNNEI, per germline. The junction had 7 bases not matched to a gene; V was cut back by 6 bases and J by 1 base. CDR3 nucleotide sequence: TGTGCCAGCAGCCAAATAGCGGGGGGGCTCCAAGAGACCCAGTACTTC. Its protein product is CASSQIAGGLQETQYF.

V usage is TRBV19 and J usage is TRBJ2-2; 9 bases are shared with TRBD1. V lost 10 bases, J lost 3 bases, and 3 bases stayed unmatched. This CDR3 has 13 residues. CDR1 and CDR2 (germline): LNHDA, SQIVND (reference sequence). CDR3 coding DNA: TGTGCCACCGGGGACAGGGACACCGGGGAGCTGTTTTTT. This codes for CATGDRDTGELFF.

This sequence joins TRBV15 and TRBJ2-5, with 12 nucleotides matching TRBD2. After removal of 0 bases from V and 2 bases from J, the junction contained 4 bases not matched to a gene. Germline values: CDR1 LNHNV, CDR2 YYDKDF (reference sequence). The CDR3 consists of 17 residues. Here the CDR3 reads CATSRDGLAGGQETQYF. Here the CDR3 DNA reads TGTGCCACCAGCAGAGACGGCCTAGCGGGAGGGCAAGAGACCCAGTACTTC.